This T cell receptor (beta chain) was recorded in a study of identical twins. General observations from the study: There were fewer insertions in abundant cord blood beta clonotypes, but memory repertoires showed no such pattern.

This clonotype was picked up many times. Its matching antigen is unknown. Germline V gives CDR1 SEHNR, CDR2 FQNEAQ (reference sequence). V lost 6 bases and J lost 4, with 12 bases in between. The CDR3 extends over 13 amino acids. A universal primer site was created by template switching, with the cDNA bearing unique molecular identifiers. TCRdb used MiXCR to reprocess the 5' RACE reads, holding one entry per CDR3 protein. Of about 810,000 distinct CDR3 sequences listed, over 9% were seen once; the top ten hold 1.5% to 2%. The same sample was also studied in work on yellow fever vaccine responses in identical twins.

What was sequenced was PBMCs. This sequence joins TRBV7-9 and TRBJ1-2, with D possibly TRBD1 on 6 matching bases. This clonotype was obtained from a woman aged 18-30 years in good health. The CDR3 DNA reads TGTGCCAGCAGTCAAACAGGGTCCTATGGCTACACCTTC. It yields the protein CASSQTGSYGYTF.